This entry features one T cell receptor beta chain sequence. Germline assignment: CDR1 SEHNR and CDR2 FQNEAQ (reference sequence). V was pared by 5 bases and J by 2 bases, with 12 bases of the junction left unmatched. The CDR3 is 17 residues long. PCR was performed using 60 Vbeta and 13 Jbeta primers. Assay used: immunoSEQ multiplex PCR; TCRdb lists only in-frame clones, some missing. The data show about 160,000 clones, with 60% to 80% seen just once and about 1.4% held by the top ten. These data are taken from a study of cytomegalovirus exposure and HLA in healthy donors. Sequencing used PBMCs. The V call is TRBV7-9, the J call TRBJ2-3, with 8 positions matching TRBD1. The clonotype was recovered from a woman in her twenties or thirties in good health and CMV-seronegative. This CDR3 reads CASSPWVGQGNTDTQYF. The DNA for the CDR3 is TGTGCCAGCAGCCCCTGGGTCGGACAGGGTAACACAGATACGCAGTATTTT.